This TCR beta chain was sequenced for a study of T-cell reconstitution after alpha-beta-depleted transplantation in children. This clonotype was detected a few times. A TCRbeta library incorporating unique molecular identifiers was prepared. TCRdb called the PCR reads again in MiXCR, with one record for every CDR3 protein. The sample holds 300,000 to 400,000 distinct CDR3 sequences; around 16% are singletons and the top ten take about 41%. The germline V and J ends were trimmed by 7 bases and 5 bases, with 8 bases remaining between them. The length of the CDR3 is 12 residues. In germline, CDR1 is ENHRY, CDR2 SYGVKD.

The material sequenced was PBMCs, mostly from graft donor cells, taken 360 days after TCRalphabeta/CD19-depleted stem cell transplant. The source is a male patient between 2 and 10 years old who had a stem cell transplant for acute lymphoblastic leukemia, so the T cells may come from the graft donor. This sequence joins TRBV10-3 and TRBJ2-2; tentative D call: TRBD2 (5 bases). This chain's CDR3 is CAIMGVTGELFF. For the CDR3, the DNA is TGTGCCATCATGGGAGTAACCGGGGAGCTGTTTTTT.